Below, 3 T cell receptor beta chains from the same sample are listed, as sequenced in a study of T cell repertoires in cytomegalovirus infection. MiXCR was run by TCRdb on the reads, yielding one entry per CDR3 protein. Among 680,000 or so distinct CDR3 sequences, roughly 36% were seen once, and the ten largest hold about 2.8%. Sequenced sample: PBMCs. Source of these receptors: a human donor in good health (CMV status not recorded). Some clones in this sample may be carry-over from other donors' samples.

This clonotype was seen more than once but under ten times. This chain links TRBV20-1 with TRBJ1-2; D gene unclear. The CDR3 has 13 residues. The germline V gene encodes CDR1 DFQATT and CDR2 SNEGSKA (reference sequence). V was pared by 5 bases and J by 0 bases, with 10 bases between. The CDR3 DNA reads TGCAGTGCTCGTAATACAGCTAACTATGGCTACACCTTC. Its protein product is CSARNTANYGYTF.

This clonotype was detected a few times. The rearrangement uses TRBV7-2 and TRBJ2-1; 10 bases match TRBD2. The CDR3 length is 17 residues. Germline values: CDR1 SGHTA, CDR2 FQGNSA. The V gene end was trimmed by 0 bases and the J gene end by 7 bases; junction bases not matched to a gene: 9. For the CDR3, the DNA is TGTGCCAGCAGCTTAGCGCCACGGACTAGCGGAGGGAATGAGCAGTTCTTC. Protein product: CASSLAPRTSGGNEQFF.

The J gene is TRBJ2-5, the V gene TRBV28; 7 bases fit TRBD1. Germline V lookup: CDR1 MDHEN, CDR2 SYDVKM. J lost 5 bases, V lost 6 bases, and 12 bases had no gene match. This CDR3 is built from 15 residues. Written as DNA, the CDR3 is TGTGCCAGCAGCCCACGACAGGGCTGGGGGGAGACCCAGTACTTC. Translating gives CASSPRQGWGETQYF.